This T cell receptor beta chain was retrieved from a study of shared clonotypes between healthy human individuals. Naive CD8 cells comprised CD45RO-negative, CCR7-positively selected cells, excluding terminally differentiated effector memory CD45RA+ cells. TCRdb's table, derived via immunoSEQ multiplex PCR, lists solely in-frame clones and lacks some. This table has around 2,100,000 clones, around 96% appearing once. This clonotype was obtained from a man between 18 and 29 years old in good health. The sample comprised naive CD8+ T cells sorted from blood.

The CDR3 nucleotides are TGCGCCAGCAGCCCCAGACTAGCGGGGATGTCAGATACGCAGTATTTT. Translated, it gives CASSPRLAGMSDTQYF. The chain couples TRBV5-1 to TRBJ2-3; TRBD2 matches 11 bases. V lost 4 bases, J lost 4 bases, and 8 bases stayed unmatched. The CDR3 is made up of 16 amino acids. Germline V gene lookup returns CDR1 SGHRS and CDR2 YFSETQ.